Presented here are 11 T cell receptor beta chains from one specimen sequenced in a study of human T cells and chemical hapten exposure. The time point: patch test 1, 2 weeks after DPC sensitization. Treatment reported: therapeutic diphenylcyclopropenone sensitization with weekly scalp DPC. MiXCR was run by TCRdb on the RACE reads, yielding one entry per CDR3 protein. The table includes 150,000 to 200,000 distinct CDR3 sequences, more than 14% detected once. The material was whole blood, obtained in connection with sensitization to the hapten diphenylcyclopropenone (DPC). The receptors come from a woman in her 30s with alopecia areata. Some clones in this sample may be carry-over from other donors' samples.

This clonotype was seen at least ten times. V usage is TRBV7-9 and J usage is TRBJ2-2; D possibly corresponds to TRBD2 (6 bases). The CDR3 has 14 amino acids. Trimming pared 5 bases from V and 1 base from J, leaving 8 bases between. CDR1 and CDR2 (germline): SEHNR, FQNEAQ (reference sequence). CDR3 sequence: CASSGAGNTGELFF. CDR3 bases: TGTGCCAGCAGCGGAGCGGGGAACACCGGGGAGCTGTTTTTT.

V is TRBV7-3 and J is TRBJ2-5, with TRBD1 as a possible D gene (7 bases). The CDR3 totals 14 residues. V gave up 4 bases and J gave up 5 bases, with 14 bases separating them. The germline CDR1 and CDR2 sequences are SGHTA and FQGTGA. CDR3 nucleotide sequence: TGTGCCAGCAGCTCGCAGGGGGGTTCGGAGACCCAGTACTTC. Translated, it gives CASSSQGGSETQYF.

The chain has TRBV20-1 and TRBJ2-1; TRBD2 aligns across 7 bases. The germline CDR1 and CDR2 sequences are DFQATT and SNEGSKA (reference sequence). Losses at the gene ends were 4 bases for V and 7 bases for J; bases not matched to a gene: 7. The CDR3 is 13 residues long. The CDR3 DNA follows: TGCAGTGCTACCCGGGACTATTTAAATGAGCAGTTCTTC. Translated: CSATRDYLNEQFF.

This clonotype was counted many times. V gene TRBV6-1 combines with J gene TRBJ1-1; D remains ambiguous. The CDR3 is made up of 14 amino acids. V lost 6 bases and J 1 base, leaving 12 bases between the germline ends. Germline lookup yields CDR1 MNHNS and CDR2 SASEGT. CDR3 residues: CASREPWANTEAFF. The CDR3 coding sequence is TGTGCCAGCAGGGAACCCTGGGCGAACACTGAAGCTTTCTTT.

The J gene is TRBJ2-1, the V gene TRBV7-6, with a tentative D call TRBD2 (6 bases). The CDR3 loop spans 15 amino acids. V lost 5 bases and J lost 5, with 16 bases in between. Germline CDR1 is SGHVS and CDR2 is FNYEAQ. The CDR3 DNA sequence: TGTGCCAGCAGCCAAGGGTCCGGGAGAAACAATGAGCAGTTCTTC. It translates to CASSQGSGRNNEQFF. The whole variable domain, filled in from reference TRBV7-6 and TRBJ2-1, reads GAGVSQSPRYKVTKRGQDVALRCDPISGHVSLYWYRQALGQGPEFLTYFNYEAQQDKSGLPNDRFSAERPEGSISTLTIQRTEQRDSAMYRCASSQGSGRNNEQFFGPGTRLTVL.

This sequence joins TRBV27 and TRBJ2-3; 10 nucleotides agree with TRBD1. Germline CDR1 reads MNHEY; CDR2 reads SMNVEV (reference sequence). This CDR3 region has 15 residues. J lost 5 bases, V lost 5 bases, and 7 bases had no gene match. The CDR3 region is CASSPRQGARDTQYF. For the CDR3, the DNA is TGTGCCAGCAGTCCCAGACAGGGGGCGCGAGATACGCAGTATTTT.

This clonotype occurred many times. The chain carries TRBV7-9 and TRBJ1-4, with unresolved D. The germline V gene encodes CDR1 SEHNR and CDR2 FQNEAQ (reference sequence). Trimming stripped 4 bases from V and 3 bases from J, with 12 bases between. CDR3 length: 15 residues. The CDR3 sequence: CASSSAGTPNEKLFF. DNA for the CDR3: TGTGCCAGCAGCTCGGCAGGCACACCTAATGAAAAACTGTTTTTT.

This clonotype was detected a few times. The genes are TRBV29-1 and TRBJ1-2; a possible D gene is TRBD1 (5 bases). Germline assignment: CDR1 SQVTM and CDR2 ANQGSEA. Trimming left V 3 bases short and J 4 bases short, with 6 bases between. This CDR3 contains 11 residues. CDR3 sequence: CSVDGGYGYTF. CDR3 nucleotides: TGCAGCGTTGATGGGGGCTATGGCTACACCTTC.

The rearrangement uses TRBV11-2 and TRBJ2-7; 11 bases match TRBD2. This CDR3 has 17 amino acids. The V gene end was trimmed by 1 base and the J gene end by 2 bases; junction bases not matched to a gene: 7. Germline V gene lookup returns CDR1 SGHAT and CDR2 FQNNGV. The CDR3 here is CASSLVAGGQTAYEQYF. Written as DNA, the CDR3 is TGTGCCAGCAGCTTAGTAGCGGGGGGGCAAACCGCCTACGAGCAGTACTTC.

This clonotype was found a few times. This CDR3 reads CASSFGRSQETQYF. The CDR3, as DNA: TGTGCCAGCAGTTTTGGCCGATCACAAGAGACCCAGTACTTC. The chain has TRBV12-3 or TRBV12-4 and TRBJ2-5; D is unresolved. CDR3 length: 14 residues. Trimming took 3 bases from V and 2 from J, leaving 10 bases between them.

This clonotype has ten or more counts. The junction and the germline gene differ at one end; a read error may be behind it. The chain is built from TRBV5-1 and TRBJ2-3; D unclear. CDR1 is SGHRS, CDR2 YFSETQ, per germline. This CDR3 has 11 amino acids. The CDR3 reads CASSSTDTQYF. CDR3 DNA sequence: TGTGCCAGCAGCTCCACAGATACGCAGTATTTT.